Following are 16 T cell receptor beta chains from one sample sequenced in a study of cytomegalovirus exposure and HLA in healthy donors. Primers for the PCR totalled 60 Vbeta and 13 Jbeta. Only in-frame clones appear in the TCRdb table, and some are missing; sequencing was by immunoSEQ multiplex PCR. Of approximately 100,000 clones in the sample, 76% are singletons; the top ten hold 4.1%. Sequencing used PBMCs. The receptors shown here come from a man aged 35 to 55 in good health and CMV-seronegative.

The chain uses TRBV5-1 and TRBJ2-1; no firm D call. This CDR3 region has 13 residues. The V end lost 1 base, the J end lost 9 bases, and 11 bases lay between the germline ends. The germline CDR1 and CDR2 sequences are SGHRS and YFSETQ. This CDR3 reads CASSLFQAGEQFF. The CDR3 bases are TGCGCCAGCAGCTTGTTCCAGGCAGGTGAGCAGTTCTTC.

The CDR3 protein is CSARTGSSTEAFF. As DNA, the CDR3 is TGCAGCGCAAGGACAGGTTCGAGCACTGAAGCTTTCTTT. The genes are TRBV29-1 and TRBJ1-1, with TRBD1 matching 7 bases. With V trimmed by 7 bases and J by 4 bases, 9 bases remained unmatched. Looked up from germline, CDR1 is SQVTM and CDR2 is ANQGSEA. This CDR3 spans 13 amino acids.

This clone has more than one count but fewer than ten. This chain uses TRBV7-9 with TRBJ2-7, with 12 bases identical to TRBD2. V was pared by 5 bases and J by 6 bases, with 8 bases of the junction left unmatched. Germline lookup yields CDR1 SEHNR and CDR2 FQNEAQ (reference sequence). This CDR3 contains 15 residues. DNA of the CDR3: TGTGCCAGCAGCCCCCGCGGACTAGCGGGGCTCGAGCAGTACTTC. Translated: CASSPRGLAGLEQYF.

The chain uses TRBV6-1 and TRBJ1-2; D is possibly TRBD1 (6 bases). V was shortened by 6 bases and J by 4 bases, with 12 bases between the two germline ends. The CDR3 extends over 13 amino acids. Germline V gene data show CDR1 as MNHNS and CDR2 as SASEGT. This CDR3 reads CASRMTGTYGYTF. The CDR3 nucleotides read TGTGCCAGCAGAATGACAGGCACCTATGGCTACACCTTC.

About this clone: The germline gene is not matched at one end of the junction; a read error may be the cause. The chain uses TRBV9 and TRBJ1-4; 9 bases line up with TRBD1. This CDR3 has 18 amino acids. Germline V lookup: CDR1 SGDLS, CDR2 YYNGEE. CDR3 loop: CASNVAISPGQGNEKLFF. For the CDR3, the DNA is TGTGCCAGCAACGTAGCCATCTCCCCGGGACAGGGTAATGAAAAACTGTTTTTT.

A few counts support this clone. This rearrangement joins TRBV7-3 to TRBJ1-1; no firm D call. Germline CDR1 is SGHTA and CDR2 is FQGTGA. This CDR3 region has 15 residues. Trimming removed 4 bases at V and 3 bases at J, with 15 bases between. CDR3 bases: TGTGCCAGCAGCTCCTTGAGGACTTTGGACACTGAAGCTTTCTTT. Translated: CASSSLRTLDTEAFF. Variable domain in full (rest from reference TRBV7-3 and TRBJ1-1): GAGVSQTPSNKVTEKGKYVELRCDPISGHTALYWYRQSLGQGPEFLIYFQGTGAADDSGLPNDRFFAVRPEGSVSTLKIQRTERGDSAVYLCASSSLRTLDTEAFFGQGTRLTVV.

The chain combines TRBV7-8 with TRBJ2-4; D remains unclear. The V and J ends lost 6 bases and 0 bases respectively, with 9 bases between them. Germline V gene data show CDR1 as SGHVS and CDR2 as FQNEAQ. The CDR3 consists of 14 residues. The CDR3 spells CASSLSGAKNIQYF. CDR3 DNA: TGTGCCAGCAGTCTTAGTGGAGCCAAAAACATTCAGTACTTC.

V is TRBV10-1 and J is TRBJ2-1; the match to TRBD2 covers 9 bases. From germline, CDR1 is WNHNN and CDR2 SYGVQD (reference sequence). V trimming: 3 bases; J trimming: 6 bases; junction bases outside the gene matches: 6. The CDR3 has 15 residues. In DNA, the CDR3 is TGCGCCAGCAGTGAAGGTAGCGGGGGCCGCAATGAGCAGTTCTTC. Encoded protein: CASSEGSGGRNEQFF.

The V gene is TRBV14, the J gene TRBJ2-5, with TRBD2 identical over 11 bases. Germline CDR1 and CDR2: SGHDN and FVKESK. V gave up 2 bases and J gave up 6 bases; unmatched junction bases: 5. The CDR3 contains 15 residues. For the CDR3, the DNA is TGTGCCAGCAGCCAACTTCTAGCGGGGGGAAAGACCCAGTACTTC. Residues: CASSQLLAGGKTQYF.

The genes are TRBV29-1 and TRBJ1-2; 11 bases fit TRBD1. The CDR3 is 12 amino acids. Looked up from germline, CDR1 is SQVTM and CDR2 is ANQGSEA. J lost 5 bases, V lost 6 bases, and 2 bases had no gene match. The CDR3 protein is CSVGTGGYGYTF. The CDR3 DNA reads TGCAGCGTAGGGACAGGGGGATATGGCTACACCTTC.

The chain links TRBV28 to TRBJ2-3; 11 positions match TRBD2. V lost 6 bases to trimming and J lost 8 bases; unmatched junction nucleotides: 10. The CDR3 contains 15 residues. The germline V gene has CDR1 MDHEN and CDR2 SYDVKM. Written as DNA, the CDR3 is TGTGCCAGCAGACCACTTAGCGGGGGGGCGAGTACGCAGTATTTT. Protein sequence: CASRPLSGGASTQYF.

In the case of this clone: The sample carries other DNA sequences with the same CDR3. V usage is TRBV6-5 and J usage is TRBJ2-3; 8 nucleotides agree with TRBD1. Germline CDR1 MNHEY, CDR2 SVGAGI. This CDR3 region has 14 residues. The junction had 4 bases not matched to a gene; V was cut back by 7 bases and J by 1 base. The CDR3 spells CASKDRGGTDTQYF. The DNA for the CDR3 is TGTGCCAGCAAAGACAGGGGAGGCACAGATACGCAGTATTTT.

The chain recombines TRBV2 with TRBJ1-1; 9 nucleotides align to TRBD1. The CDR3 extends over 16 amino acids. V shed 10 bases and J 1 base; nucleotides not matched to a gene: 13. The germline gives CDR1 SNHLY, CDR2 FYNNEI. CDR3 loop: CATRPRTGAGNTEAFF. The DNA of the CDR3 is TGTGCCACCCGGCCCCGGACAGGGGCCGGGAACACTGAAGCTTTCTTT.

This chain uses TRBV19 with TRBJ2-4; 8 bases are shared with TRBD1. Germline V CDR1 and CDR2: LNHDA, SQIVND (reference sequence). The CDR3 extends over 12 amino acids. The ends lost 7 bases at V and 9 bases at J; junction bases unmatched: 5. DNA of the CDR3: TGTGCCAGTATAGGACAGGGCACCATTCAGTACTTC. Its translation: CASIGQGTIQYF.

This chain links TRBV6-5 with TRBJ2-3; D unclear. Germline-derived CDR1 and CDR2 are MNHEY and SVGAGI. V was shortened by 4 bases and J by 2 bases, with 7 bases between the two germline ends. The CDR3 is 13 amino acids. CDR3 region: CASSSQVTDTQYF. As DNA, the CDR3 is TGTGCCAGCAGTTCTCAGGTCACAGATACGCAGTATTTT.

The chain's CDR3 is CASSLAAGTQETQYF. CDR3 nucleotide sequence: TGTGCCAGCAGCTTAGCAGCGGGGACTCAAGAGACCCAGTACTTC. This sequence joins TRBV7-6 and TRBJ2-5; TRBD2 agrees at 7 bases. The junction had 3 bases not matched to a gene; V was cut back by 0 bases and J by 2 bases. The CDR3 covers 15 residues. Looked up from germline, CDR1 is SGHVS and CDR2 is FNYEAQ.